Listed below are T cell receptor beta chains from one sample, sequenced in a study of cytomegalovirus exposure and HLA in healthy donors. Repertoires were generated with immunoSEQ multiplex PCR, while TCRdb's copy carries only in-frame clones and drops some. The sample totals about 140,000 clones. Sequencing was carried out using PBMCs. The source of these receptors is a male donor in good health and CMV-seronegative. Both conserved end residues are part of each CDR3. The order of the fields is CDR3 protein, V gene.

CASSLAGSPSYEQYF,TRBV5-1
CASSLAAGTGTYEQYF,TRBV7-9
CASRNRGFMSSTDTQYF,TRBV27
CASSLRQTNYGYTF,TRBV28
CASSISGTSYNEQFF,TRBV7-2
CASSPPSMTEAFF,TRBV5-1
CASKGREKPYNEQFF,TRBV7-8
CASSQILPTTTNEKLFF,TRBV14
CASTDFSGPRQPQHF,TRBV19
CASSVTSGSYEQYF,TRBV9
CASSYVAGGETQYF,TRBV6-5
CASSWHRDSINQPQHF,TRBV7-2
CASRVGTGRNQPQHF,TRBV5-1
CASSGGGGNF,TRBV2
CASSRPDTSYGYTF,TRBV5-1
CASSLPGREGSEQFF,TRBV5-4
CASSPWRDTEAFF,TRBV18
CASDLGQGLQETQYF,TRBV19
CASSDGAQGSQHF,TRBV6-1
CASSQEQMNTEAFF,TRBV4-2
CASSSREGTEAFF,TRBV7-2
CASSLDRGQGYGYTF,TRBV6-5
CAWTREGAGNEQYF,TRBV30
CATSRDPTGTIYF,TRBV15
CASSPLSPGGTEAFF,TRBV18
CASGFDREAFF,TRBV2
CASSSIAGSSTGELFF,TRBV5-1
CSVAAAGISAYEQYF,TRBV29-1
CASSPLREVRGGEQFF,TRBV9
CASSLAEAGGHYEQYF,TRBV5-1
CATSRGDRLSGGSYNEQFF,TRBV15
CASSESAGVGYGYTF,TRBV6-4
CASSSVQPGQDRYEQYF,TRBV11-1
CASDLSDYGYTF,TRBV6-1
CASSSGGFPYEQYF,TRBV9
CASSSRKKGDEKLFF,TRBV11-1
CASSIDPGDPREQYF,TRBV19
CASSTTGGQSYEQYF,TRBV11-2